This entry lists 15 T cell receptor beta chains sequenced from one sample in a study of CD8+ T cells in alopecia areata. Following extraction, RNA underwent reverse transcription to cDNA, which served as the sequencing template. Produced via immunoSEQ multiplex PCR; TCRdb's table is partial and in-frame only. This sample has 150,000 or so clones, with 55% found just once. The source material was CD4+ T cells sorted from blood. The origin of the receptors is a human donor in good health.

This clone showed up just a few times. The chain employs TRBV29-1 and TRBJ2-3; D ambiguous. CDR1 SQVTM and CDR2 ANQGSEA come from the germline V gene. V lost 7 bases, J lost 6 bases, and 14 bases lay in between. The CDR3 spans 12 residues. In nucleotides, the CDR3 is TGCAGCGCCGGAATCTCGATGGATACGCAGTATTTT. It translates to CSAGISMDTQYF.

The J gene is TRBJ1-5, the V gene TRBV6-5; no definite D call. In germline, CDR1 is MNHEY, CDR2 SVGAGI. The CDR3 extends over 13 amino acids. Trimming removed 7 bases from V and 2 bases from J, with 9 bases in between. CDR3 nucleotide sequence: TGTGCCAGCACCCCCGGGGGCAATCAGCCCCAGCATTTT. Protein: CASTPGGNQPQHF.

The J gene is TRBJ1-5, the V gene TRBV29-1, with 10 bases aligning to TRBD1. The CDR3 is 13 amino acids. The germline V gene encodes CDR1 SQVTM and CDR2 ANQGSEA. Trimming at V came to 7 bases and at J to 2 bases, leaving 2 bases not matched to a gene. CDR3 loop: CSAGQGGNQPQHF. The CDR3 bases are TGCAGCGCCGGACAGGGGGGCAATCAGCCCCAGCATTTT.

The V gene is TRBV5-1, the J gene TRBJ1-2; TRBD1 matches at 9 bases. CDR3 length equals 13 residues. The V gene end was trimmed by 2 bases and the J gene end by 8 bases; junction bases not matched to a gene: 4. The germline V gene encodes CDR1 SGHRS and CDR2 YFSETQ. The CDR3 region has the DNA TGCGCCAGCAGCTTCCCCGGGACAGGGGGCTACACCTTC. Encoded protein: CASSFPGTGGYTF.

This chain uses TRBV14 with TRBJ2-1, with D perhaps given as TRBD1 or TRBD2 (5 bases each). The germline V gene encodes CDR1 SGHDN and CDR2 FVKESK. V was shortened by 4 bases and J by 4 bases, with 14 bases between the two germline ends. The CDR3 covers 15 residues. The CDR3 reads CASSRPGTAYNEQFF. DNA of the CDR3: TGTGCCAGCAGCCGCCCCGGGACGGCGTACAATGAGCAGTTCTTC.

The chain combines TRBV25-1 with TRBJ1-4; D is ambiguous. The CDR3 totals 16 residues. V dropped 0 bases and J dropped 3 bases, with 11 bases sitting between them. CDR1 is MGHDK, CDR2 SYGVNS, per germline. CDR3 nucleotides: TGTGCCAGCAGTGAATATCGGGTGGCAGCTAATGAAAAACTGTTTTTT. It codes for CASSEYRVAANEKLFF.

This rearrangement joins TRBV5-1 to TRBJ2-1; 9 bases are a match to TRBD1. CDR3 length equals 15 residues. V dropped 7 bases and J dropped 7; count of bases not matched to a gene: 12. Germline V lookup: CDR1 SGHRS, CDR2 YFSETQ. The CDR3: CASAQGDRDQNEQFF. The CDR3 DNA reads as TGCGCCAGCGCCCAGGGGGACAGGGACCAAAATGAGCAGTTCTTC.

The chain employs TRBV30 and TRBJ2-5, with D tentatively TRBD1 (8 bases). Trimming removed 4 bases from V and 5 bases from J, with 14 bases in between. The CDR3 loop spans 13 amino acids. CDR1 GTSNPN and CDR2 SVGIG come from the germline V gene (reference sequence). The CDR3 spells CAWNTGGVETQYF. In DNA form, the CDR3 reads TGTGCCTGGAATACAGGGGGGGTGGAGACCCAGTACTTC.

This chain uses TRBV7-2 with TRBJ2-1; D might be TRBD2 (6 bases). V shed 2 bases and J shed 4 bases, with 12 bases lying between them. Germline V gene data show CDR1 as SGHTA and CDR2 as FQGNSA. The CDR3 spans 15 residues. CDR3 DNA sequence: TGTGCCAGCAGCTTACAGCGGGTGCGATACAATGAGCAGTTCTTC. Its protein is CASSLQRVRYNEQFF.

The count of this clone is one. V is TRBV5-1 and J is TRBJ2-7, with D possibly being TRBD2 (6 bases). The CDR3 loop spans 16 amino acids. The V and J ends lost 0 bases and 3 bases respectively, with 16 bases between them. Germline V gene data show CDR1 as SGHRS and CDR2 as YFSETQ. The chain's CDR3 is CASSLAVVGGIYEQYF. The DNA of the CDR3 is TGCGCCAGCAGCTTGGCCGTTGTGGGAGGAATCTACGAGCAGTACTTC.

This clone was counted only a few times. This chain connects TRBV11-2 to TRBJ2-7, with D hard to call. The V end lost 0 bases, the J end lost 3 bases, and 12 bases lay between the germline ends. Germline lookup yields CDR1 SGHAT and CDR2 FQNNGV. The CDR3 consists of 15 residues. The CDR3 region has the DNA TGTGCCAGCAGCTTAGATCTAGGTCCCGGCTACGAGCAGTACTTC. It specifies CASSLDLGPGYEQYF.

The rearrangement links TRBV29-1 to TRBJ2-5, with TRBD1 matching 7 bases. The CDR3 is 12 residues long. Germline loops: CDR1 SQVTM, CDR2 ANQGSEA. The J segment lost 5 bases and the V segment lost 6 bases, leaving 6 bases of the junction unmatched. CDR3 in amino acids: CSVRQGLETQYF. The CDR3 DNA sequence: TGCAGCGTCAGACAGGGTTTGGAGACCCAGTACTTC.

This chain uses TRBV27 with TRBJ2-1; D unclear. V lost 8 bases to trimming and J lost 4 bases, with 9 bases between them. Germline assignment: CDR1 MNHEY and CDR2 SMNVEV (reference sequence). The CDR3 is 12 amino acids. In nucleotides, the CDR3 is TGTGCCAGCTTGGGCCGGTACAATGAGCAGTTCTTC. As protein: CASLGRYNEQFF.

This clone came up a few times. The chain uses TRBV29-1 and TRBJ2-1; D call uncertain. Germline V gives CDR1 SQVTM, CDR2 ANQGSEA. Trimming removed 4 bases at V and 15 bases at J, with 7 bases between. CDR3 length: 8 amino acids. CDR3 nucleotides: TGCAGCGTTGGTTGGGGGTTCTTC. Amino acid sequence: CSVGWGFF.

This sequence joins TRBV2 and TRBJ2-3; TRBD2 matches at 15 bases. Germline lookup yields CDR1 SNHLY and CDR2 FYNNEI. The CDR3 consists of 15 residues. V was pared by 6 bases and J by 6 bases, with 4 bases of the junction left unmatched. The CDR3 DNA follows: TGTGCCAGCAGCGGGACTAGCGGGAGGTTGGATACGCAGTATTTT. Protein product: CASSGTSGRLDTQYF. Combining the CDR3 with reference TRBV2 and TRBJ2-3 gives the whole variable domain EPEVTQTPSHQVTQMGQEVILRCVPISNHLYFYWYRQILGQKVEFLVSFYNNEISEKSEIFDDQFSVERPDGSNFTLKIRSTKLEDSAMYFCASSGTSGRLDTQYFGPGTRLTVL.